Following are 29 T cell receptor beta chains from one sample sequenced in a study of memory CD4+ T cells and cytomegalovirus serostatus. The sort gate was single viable CD3+CD4+CD8-CD45RO+ cells for memory CD4+ T cells. Profiling relied on immunoSEQ multiplex PCR, and the TCRdb table lists in-frame clones only, not all of them. This sample has 55,000 or so clones, with about 80% found just once. The sequenced sample was memory CD4+ T cells from blood. The origin of the receptors is an adult in good health and CMV-seropositive.

V usage is TRBV7-9 and J usage is TRBJ2-7, with 12 bases identical to TRBD2. CDR1 SEHNR and CDR2 FQNEAQ come from the germline V gene (reference sequence). After removal of 5 bases from V and 6 bases from J, the junction contained 11 bases not matched to a gene. The CDR3 length is 16 residues. Here the CDR3 reads CASSRVLGLAGTEQYF. The CDR3 DNA reads as TGTGCCAGCAGCCGAGTTCTTGGACTAGCGGGGACCGAGCAGTACTTC.

The rearrangement joins TRBV4-2 to TRBJ1-2; 8 nucleotides align to TRBD1. Germline V lookup: CDR1 LGHNA, CDR2 YNFKEQ. The CDR3 has 13 amino acids. With V trimmed by 7 bases and J by 2 bases, 3 bases remained unmatched. As DNA, the CDR3 is TGTGCCAGCAAGGACAGGGAGAACTATGGCTACACCTTC. It is translated as CASKDRENYGYTF.

This chain uses TRBV19 with TRBJ2-5; 13 nucleotides align to TRBD2. CDR3 size: 16 residues. V dropped 4 bases and J dropped 5; count of bases not matched to a gene: 7. Germline assignment: CDR1 LNHDA and CDR2 SQIVND (reference sequence). The DNA for the CDR3 is TGTGCCAGTAGTACCCGGACTAGCGGGAGTTCGGAGACCCAGTACTTC. Translated, it gives CASSTRTSGSSETQYF.

The chain links TRBV28 to TRBJ1-1, with TRBD1 matching over 8 bases. The CDR3 extends over 15 amino acids. The trim removed 5 bases at V and 2 bases at J, leaving 7 bases unmatched. Germline V lookup: CDR1 MDHEN, CDR2 SYDVKM. The CDR3 coding sequence is TGTGCCAGCAGTGGCGCGACAGGGGTCAACACTGAAGCTTTCTTT. Amino acids: CASSGATGVNTEAFF.

The chain links TRBV4-3 to TRBJ2-3; 8 nucleotides agree with TRBD2. Germline V lookup: CDR1 LGHNA, CDR2 YSLEER. V trimming: 0 bases; J trimming: 0 bases; junction bases outside the gene matches: 8. The CDR3 runs 18 residues. CDR3 DNA: TGCGCCAGCAGCCAAGATCCTACTAGCGGTACTAGCACAGATACGCAGTATTTT. Amino acids: CASSQDPTSGTSTDTQYF.

The chain carries TRBV18 and TRBJ1-5; tentatively, D is TRBD1 (5 bases). Trimming shortened V by 2 bases and J by 2 bases, and 13 bases separated the two germline ends. The CDR3 length is 16 residues. The germline gives CDR1 KGHSH, CDR2 LQKENI. CDR3 in amino acids: CASSPNRGRGNQPQHF. CDR3 nucleotides: TGTGCCAGCTCACCAAATAGGGGAAGGGGCAATCAGCCCCAGCATTTT.

This clone is a singleton in its sample. The chain combines TRBV30 with TRBJ1-1; D gene uncertain. The CDR3 extends over 15 amino acids. The ends were cut back, 0 bases at V and 0 bases at J, with 11 bases in the middle. Looked up from germline, CDR1 is GTSNPN and CDR2 is SVGIG (reference sequence). CDR3 amino acids: CAWSVIGPMNTEAFF. Here the CDR3 DNA reads TGTGCCTGGAGTGTAATAGGGCCGATGAACACTGAAGCTTTCTTT.

This clone was counted only a few times. This sequence joins TRBV10-2 and TRBJ2-1; TRBD2 matches at 9 bases. The CDR3 is 14 amino acids. Germline V gene sequence: CDR1 WSHSY, CDR2 SAAADI. V lost 9 bases to trimming and J lost 7 bases; unmatched junction nucleotides: 10. The CDR3 here is CASSSTSGSNEQFF. The CDR3 nucleotides are TGCGCCAGTTCCTCGACTAGCGGATCTAATGAGCAGTTCTTC.

As for this clone: This sample includes further DNA sequences coding for the same CDR3. The genes are TRBV20-1 and TRBJ2-5; unclear D gene. The CDR3 is 10 residues long. Trimming removed 6 bases from V and 5 bases from J, with 7 bases in between. The germline V gene has CDR1 DFQATT and CDR2 SNEGSKA (reference sequence). The DNA for the CDR3 is TGCAGTGCGGGGATGGAGACCCAGTACTTC. This translates into CSAGMETQYF.

This sequence joins TRBV6-5 and TRBJ2-1; D is unresolved. Trimming removed 3 bases from V and 3 bases from J, with 9 bases in between. Germline V gives CDR1 MNHEY, CDR2 SVGAGI. This CDR3 is built from 14 residues. The CDR3 sequence: CASSYETHYNEQFF. The CDR3 DNA sequence: TGTGCCAGCAGTTATGAGACCCACTACAATGAGCAGTTCTTC.

The chain carries TRBV5-1 and TRBJ2-3; D is uncertain. The CDR3 is 13 amino acids. Trimming took 5 bases from V and 3 from J, leaving 10 bases between them. Looked up from germline, CDR1 is SGHRS and CDR2 is YFSETQ. CDR3 DNA: TGCGCCAGCAGTGCTGGAAGAACAGATACGCAGTATTTT. Translated: CASSAGRTDTQYF.

The chain has TRBV27 and TRBJ1-2, with 7 nucleotides matching TRBD1. The CDR3 consists of 16 residues. J lost 8 bases, V lost 5 bases, and 17 bases had no gene match. Looked up from germline, CDR1 is MNHEY and CDR2 is SMNVEV (reference sequence). CDR3 sequence: CASSLRQGHVSGGYTF. Written as DNA, the CDR3 is TGTGCCAGCAGTCTAAGACAGGGACACGTCTCGGGGGGCTACACCTTC.

The table lists this clone with a few counts. The rearrangement uses TRBV6-1 and TRBJ1-5; D is perhaps TRBD1 (6 bases). Germline loops: CDR1 MNHNS, CDR2 SASEGT. This CDR3 is 14 amino acids long. V lost 7 bases and J lost 2, with 12 bases in between. CDR3 DNA sequence: TGTGCCAGCAAAACAGGGCCTGGCAATCAGCCCCAGCATTTT. Translated: CASKTGPGNQPQHF.

This clone was seen more than once but under ten times. This chain uses TRBV27 with TRBJ2-7, with a weak D call TRBD1 (6 bases). The V end was cut by 5 bases, the J end by 6 bases, with 17 bases between. CDR1 is MNHEY, CDR2 SMNVEV, per germline (reference sequence). The length of the CDR3 is 14 residues. DNA for the CDR3: TGTGCCAGCAGTCCTAAACTACAGGGCACCGAGCAGTACTTC. Amino acid sequence: CASSPKLQGTEQYF.

This chain links TRBV30 with TRBJ1-3; D not resolved. Germline V gene lookup returns CDR1 GTSNPN and CDR2 SVGIG (reference sequence). The CDR3 contains 16 residues. Trimming took off 1 base at V and 0 bases at J, with 13 bases between the two ends. CDR3 protein: CAWSDANSYSGNTIYF. Here the CDR3 DNA reads TGTGCCTGGAGTGACGCCAACAGCTACTCTGGAAACACCATATATTTT.

The chain carries TRBV5-1 and TRBJ1-6; the D gene is possibly TRBD1 (6 bases). The V and J ends lost 4 bases and 7 bases respectively, with 24 bases between them. Germline lookup yields CDR1 SGHRS and CDR2 YFSETQ. The CDR3 spans 18 residues. The CDR3 region has the DNA TGCGCCAGCAGCCCGTTGGGTAGACAGGTCAGAGAGAATTCACCCCTCCACTTT. Translated: CASSPLGRQVRENSPLHF.

The chain employs TRBV2 and TRBJ2-3; D gene uncertain. The CDR3 runs 14 residues. Trimming pared 2 bases from V and 5 bases from J, leaving 11 bases between. Germline assignment: CDR1 SNHLY and CDR2 FYNNEI. The CDR3 sequence is CASSELDRLDTQYF. The CDR3 coding sequence is TGTGCCAGCAGTGAACTGGATCGCTTAGATACGCAGTATTTT.

The chain recombines TRBV4-3 with TRBJ1-2; D remains ambiguous. The CDR3 has 15 residues. Trimming pared 0 bases from V and 5 bases from J, leaving 13 bases between. Germline CDR1 LGHNA, CDR2 YSLEER. CDR3 nucleotide sequence: TGCGCCAGCAGCCAAGATAGGCTGGCAGCTTATGGCTACACCTTC. It specifies CASSQDRLAAYGYTF.

This clone has only a few counts. The J gene is TRBJ2-3, the V gene TRBV6-5; tentatively, D is TRBD2 (5 bases). The CDR3 length is 13 residues. With 9 bases removed from V and 5 bases from J, the gap between germline ends came to 15 bases. Germline CDR1 is MNHEY and CDR2 is SVGAGI. The CDR3 bases are TGTGCCAGTAAGGAGGTTGGAATAGATACGCAGTATTTT. It yields the protein CASKEVGIDTQYF.

V usage is TRBV5-6 and J usage is TRBJ2-5; 8 bases line up with TRBD2. The V segment lost 0 bases and the J segment 3 bases; nucleotides outside the gene matches: 4. The CDR3 length is 15 residues. Germline CDR1 is SGHDT and CDR2 is YYEEEE. The CDR3 DNA is TGTGCCAGCAGCTTGGCCCGGCGGGGGGAAGAGACCCAGTACTTC. Encoded protein: CASSLARRGEETQYF.

CDR3 bases: TGTGCCAGTAGCGTGACCGGGACCGACGGCTACACCTTC. It is translated as CASSVTGTDGYTF. The chain links TRBV19 to TRBJ1-2, with D tentatively TRBD1 (5 bases). Germline assignment: CDR1 LNHDA and CDR2 SQIVND (reference sequence). V gave up 6 bases and J gave up 8 bases, with 16 bases separating them. The CDR3 covers 13 residues.

This clone was recorded only once. V is TRBV30 and J is TRBJ2-7, with 12 nucleotides matching TRBD1. J was trimmed by 9 bases and V by 8 bases; bases with no gene match: 8. This CDR3 contains 12 residues. In germline, CDR1 is GTSNPN, CDR2 SVGIG (reference sequence). The DNA for the CDR3 is TGTGCCAGCCGGGACAGGGGGCGCGGGCAGTACTTC. Protein product: CASRDRGRGQYF.

In nucleotides, the CDR3 is TGCAGTTCCTTGACAGGGCTGAACACTGAAGCTTTCTTT. Protein: CSSLTGLNTEAFF. This chain uses TRBV29-1 with TRBJ1-1; 7 positions agree with TRBD1. The CDR3 runs 13 residues. Per the germline V gene, CDR1 is SQVTM and CDR2 is ANQGSEA.

The rearrangement joins TRBV2 to TRBJ1-4; no firm D call. There are 14 residues in the CDR3. The V and J ends lost 3 bases and 3 bases respectively, with 8 bases between them. Germline values: CDR1 SNHLY, CDR2 FYNNEI. The CDR3 sequence: CASSDSWANEKLFF. The CDR3 DNA reads as TGTGCCAGCAGTGATTCGTGGGCTAATGAAAAACTGTTTTTT.

V usage is TRBV29-1 and J usage is TRBJ2-1, with D unclear. This CDR3 has 13 residues. Germline V CDR1 and CDR2: SQVTM, ANQGSEA. Trimming stripped 4 bases from V and 5 bases from J, with 12 bases between. The CDR3 DNA sequence: TGCAGCGTTGGTCTTAGCAGAAACAATGAGCAGTTCTTC. As protein: CSVGLSRNNEQFF.

The chain joins TRBV19 to TRBJ1-5; 7 bases line up with TRBD1. There are 12 residues in the CDR3. Germline trimming cut 5 bases from V and 11 bases from J; bases unmatched to any gene: 6. CDR1 LNHDA and CDR2 SQIVND come from the germline V gene (reference sequence). CDR3 region: CASSPQGRAQHF. The CDR3 nucleotides are TGTGCCAGTAGTCCACAGGGGAGAGCCCAGCATTTT.

The chain has TRBV18 and TRBJ2-7, with 7 bases matching TRBD1. This CDR3 is built from 13 residues. The V and J ends lost 3 bases and 3 bases, in that order; junction bases with no gene match: 2. Germline assignment: CDR1 KGHSH and CDR2 LQKENI. CDR3 region: CASSPTGFYEQYF. Here the CDR3 DNA reads TGTGCCAGCTCACCGACAGGGTTCTACGAGCAGTACTTC.

The rearrangement joins TRBV30 to TRBJ1-1; D gene uncertain. V was pared by 0 bases and J by 3 bases, with 14 bases between. CDR1 GTSNPN and CDR2 SVGIG come from the germline V gene (reference sequence). This CDR3 has 15 amino acids. The CDR3, as DNA: TGTGCCTGGAGTGTACTAGGAGGGAGGGACACTGAAGCTTTCTTT. This gives the protein CAWSVLGGRDTEAFF.

The rearrangement uses TRBV7-2 and TRBJ2-3, with TRBD2 matching over 8 bases. The V and J ends lost 5 bases and 4 bases, in that order; junction bases with no gene match: 11. This CDR3 is built from 16 residues. Germline CDR1 is SGHTA and CDR2 is FQGNSA. In nucleotides, the CDR3 is TGTGCCAGCAGCCCCCTAAGGCGGGGGGCATCAGATACGCAGTATTTT. Translation: CASSPLRRGASDTQYF.